The clone carrying this T cell receptor (beta chain) was detected ten times or more. This sample is part of a study of T cells in Graves' hyperthyroidism and ophthalmopathy. RNA transcripts provided the source from which TCR beta CDR3 regions were amplified. TCR CDR3 regions were first amplified by RT-PCR with HTBI primers. TCRdb redid the calling of the multiplex PCR reads with MiXCR, one entry per CDR3 protein. The sample has roughly 180,000 distinct CDR3 sequences, more than 15% seen once. Germline lookup yields CDR1 SGHTA and CDR2 FQGNSA. This CDR3 comprises 15 residues. The ends were cut back, 1 base at V and 7 bases at J, with 15 bases in the middle.

V and J are TRBV7-2 and TRBJ2-3, with D unresolved. Input material: blood. The sequence was obtained from a woman aged 50 to 65 with Graves' hyperthyroidism. CDR3 loop: CASSLGVFEINTQYF. The CDR3, as DNA: TGTGCCAGCAGCTTAGGCGTATTTGAGATTAATACGCAGTATTTT.